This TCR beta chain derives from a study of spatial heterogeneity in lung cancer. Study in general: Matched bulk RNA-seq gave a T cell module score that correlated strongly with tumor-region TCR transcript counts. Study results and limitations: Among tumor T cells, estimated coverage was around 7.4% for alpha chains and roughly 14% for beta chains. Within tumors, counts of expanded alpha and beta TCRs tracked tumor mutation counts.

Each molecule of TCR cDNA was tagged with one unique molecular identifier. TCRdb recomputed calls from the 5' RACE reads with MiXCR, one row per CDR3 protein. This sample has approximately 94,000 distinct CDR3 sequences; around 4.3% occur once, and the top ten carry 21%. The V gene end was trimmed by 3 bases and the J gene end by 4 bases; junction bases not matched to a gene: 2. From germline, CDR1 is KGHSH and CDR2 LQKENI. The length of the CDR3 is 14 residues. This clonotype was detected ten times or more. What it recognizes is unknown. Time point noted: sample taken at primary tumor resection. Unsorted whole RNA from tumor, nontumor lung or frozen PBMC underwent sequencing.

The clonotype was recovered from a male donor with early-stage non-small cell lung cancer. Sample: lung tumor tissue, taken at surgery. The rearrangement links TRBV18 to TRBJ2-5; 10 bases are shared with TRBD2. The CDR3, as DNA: TGTGCCAGCTCACCGACTAGCGGGTCAGAGACCCAGTACTTC. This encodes CASSPTSGSETQYF.